This T cell receptor (beta chain) was observed in a study of blood T cell repertoires in COVID-19 (dated by TCRdb to the early 2020s). The study in broad terms: Samples covering the acute and convalescent phases of COVID-19 were provided by collaborators in the United States, Italy and Spain. The material from the prospective study consisted of cDNA or gDNA derived from T cells, B-cell-depleted T cells, or PBMCs. Subjects who had been exposed to COVID-19, were actively infected with it, or had recovered from it provided the deeply sampled blood TCRbeta repertoires that made up the dataset. A freely available public database, intended as a resource for researchers studying the immune response to SARS-CoV-2, is where the repertoires were released. Samples were obtained from the ongoing ImmuneRACE study (first 160 participants) and from 1,254 subjects provided by 6 global collaborators. Nearly every sample came with metadata listing a de-identified subject ID, COVID-19 status, age in years and sex. HLA class I and class II types, where available, came from metadata supplied by the sample provider rather than from assay-based typing. Results the study describes overall, beyond this receptor: The amount of clinical and demographic metadata varied by source and participant and was provided uncurated.

In Seattle, one collaborating source enrolled patients while the infection was active and tracked those patients longitudinally over the course of disease. Whole blood was collected in K2EDTA tubes by collaborating institutions according to the institutions' own protocols. For TCRbeta analysis, collaborators shipped samples as frozen whole blood, isolated PBMCs, or DNA extracted from either of those sample types. A note on this clone: Its antigen is currently not known. No base qualities exist here, and no much larger clone lies one base off it.

The immunoSEQ Assay, a bias-controlled multiplex PCR, was used to amplify TCRbeta CDR3 regions from genomic DNA. In the source study's methods: Nucleated cell counts per sample were estimated from amplification of reference gene primers within the assay. Sequence reads were collapsed and filtered to measure the absolute abundance of every unique TCRbeta CDR3 rearrangement. For each sample, productive Simpson clonality was calculated as the square root of Simpson's diversity index across productive rearrangements. In TCRdb, the immuneACCESS table is reduced to in-frame sequences with V and J assigned. These tables do not hold every clone; where another copy was compared, an unresolved V gene accounts for under half, and the others remain unexplained. V and J calls and clone size follow that table, whereas D and trimming were derived from the DNA. Present in this sample are 200,000 to 250,000 clones, roughly 80% of which were seen just once. The biggest ten clones account for around 8% of the sample.

Sequencing was carried out using peripheral blood. The source of this sequence is a woman older than 75 with COVID-19, enrolled during active disease.

The CDR3 region has the sequence CASSDSGRGGKQFF. The DNA is TGTGCCAGCAGCGATAGCGGGAGGGGGGGTAAGCAGTTCTTC. This sequence uses TRBV7-2 and TRBJ2-1; 11 central bases correspond to TRBD2. The germline V gene gives CDR1 as SGHTA and CDR2 as FQGNSA. CDR3 length: 14 amino acids, cysteine to phenylalanine. The read is trimmed to its CDR3 DNA, 42 bases read in frame from base 1. V ends up 5 bases short and J 11 bases short, with an unmatched junction base count of 8. Extended through the reference TRBV7-2 and TRBJ2-1 proteins, this CDR3 yields the full variable domain: GAGVSQSPSNKVTEKGKDVELRCDPISGHTALYWYRQSLGQGLEFLIYFQGNSAPDKSGLPSDRFSAERTGGSVSTLTIQRTQQEDSAVYLCASSDSGRGGKQFFGPGTRLTVL.